The 2 T cell receptor beta chains presented below share a single source sample, sequenced in a study of T-cell memory formation after mild COVID-19. TCRdb passed the 5' RACE reads through MiXCR, listing each CDR3 protein once. Of roughly 400,000 distinct CDR3 sequences listed, 15% to 20% are singletons. Material for sequencing was PBMCs or a T cell subset sorted from them (not recorded which). The receptors derive from a young man who had mild COVID-19 (a few samples of this study predate the infection). Cell type and time point are not known.

This clonotype appeared a few times. The CDR3 is CASSPAGAAETQYF. The CDR3 coding sequence is TGTGCCAGCAGCCCAGCGGGGGCCGCGGAGACCCAGTACTTC. This chain joins TRBV5-6 and TRBJ2-5; 8 positions agree with TRBD2. This CDR3 spans 14 amino acids. Germline lookup yields CDR1 SGHDT and CDR2 YYEEEE. J gave up 5 bases and V 4 bases, and 7 bases lay outside the gene matches.

The chain joins TRBV5-1 to TRBJ1-4; D might be TRBD1 (6 bases). Germline V gene sequence: CDR1 SGHRS, CDR2 YFSETQ. The CDR3 covers 13 residues. V gave up 4 bases and J gave up 13 bases, with 17 bases separating them. Here the CDR3 reads CASSPRGDQGLFF. DNA for the CDR3: TGCGCCAGCAGCCCGAGGGGGGACCAGGGACTGTTTTTT.